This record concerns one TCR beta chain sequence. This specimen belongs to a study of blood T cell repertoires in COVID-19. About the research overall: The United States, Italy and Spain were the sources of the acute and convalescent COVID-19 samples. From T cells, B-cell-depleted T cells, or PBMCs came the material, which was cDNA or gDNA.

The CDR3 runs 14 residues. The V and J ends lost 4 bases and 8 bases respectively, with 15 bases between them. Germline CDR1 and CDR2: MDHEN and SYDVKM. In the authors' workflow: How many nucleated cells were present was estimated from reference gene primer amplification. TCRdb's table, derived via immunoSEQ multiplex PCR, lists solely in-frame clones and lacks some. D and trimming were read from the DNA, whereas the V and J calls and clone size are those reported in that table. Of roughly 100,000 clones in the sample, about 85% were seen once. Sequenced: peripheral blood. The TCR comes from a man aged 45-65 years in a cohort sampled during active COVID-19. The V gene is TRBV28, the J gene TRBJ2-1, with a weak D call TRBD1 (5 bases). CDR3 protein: CASSSRGTGDEQFF. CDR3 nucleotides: TGTGCCAGCAGTTCTAGGGGTACAGGTGATGAGCAGTTCTTC.